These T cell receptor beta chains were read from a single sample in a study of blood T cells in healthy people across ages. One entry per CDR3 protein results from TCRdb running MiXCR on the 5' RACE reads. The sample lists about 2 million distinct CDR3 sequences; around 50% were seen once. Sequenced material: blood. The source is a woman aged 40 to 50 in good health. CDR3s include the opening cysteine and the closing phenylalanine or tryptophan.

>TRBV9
CASSVDLGHKETQYF
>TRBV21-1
CASSKTRPEQYF
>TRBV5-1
CASSRQGTYEQYF
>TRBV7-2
CASTADGGAWGEQFF
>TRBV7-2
CASSLVGPHSGANVLTF
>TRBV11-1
CASSKGLAETQYF
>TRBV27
CASRNRQGGDTQYF
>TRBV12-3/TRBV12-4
CASSSLNTDTQYF
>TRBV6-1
CASSEALLAIKYF
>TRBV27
CASSPSRPGSYNSPLHF
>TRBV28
CASNDDQPQHF
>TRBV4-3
CASSQGGATEAFF
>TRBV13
CASSLVRQENSNQPQHF
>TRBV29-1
CSVEIPGTSSYNEQFF
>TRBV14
CASSQFVADLEAFF
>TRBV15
CATSRPDRVGYEQYF
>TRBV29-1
CSSEGGAGETQYF
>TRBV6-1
CASSAWTGPGANVLTF
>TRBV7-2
CASSRGLETDTQYF
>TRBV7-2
CASSFSRLGELNTEAFF
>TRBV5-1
CASSTHSGSYNEQFF
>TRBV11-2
CASSQWARRGYTF
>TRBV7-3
CASSRSGGATPNNEQFF
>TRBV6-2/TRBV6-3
CASSPDRGVQQPQHF
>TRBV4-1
CASSQSEALAKNIQYF
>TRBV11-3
CASSLGDRETEAFF
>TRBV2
CASSESGQRYEQYF
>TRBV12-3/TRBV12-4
CASSPGDRPEKLFF